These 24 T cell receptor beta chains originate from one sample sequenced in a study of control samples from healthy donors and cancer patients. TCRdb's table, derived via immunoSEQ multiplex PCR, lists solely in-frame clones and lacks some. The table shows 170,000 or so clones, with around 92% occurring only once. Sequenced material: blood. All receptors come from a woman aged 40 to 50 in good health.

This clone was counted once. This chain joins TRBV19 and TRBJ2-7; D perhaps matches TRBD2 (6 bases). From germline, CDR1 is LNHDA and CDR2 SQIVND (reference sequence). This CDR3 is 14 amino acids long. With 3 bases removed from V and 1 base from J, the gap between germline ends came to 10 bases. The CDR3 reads CASSIAGQSYEQYF. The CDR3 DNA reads TGTGCCAGTAGTATTGCGGGGCAATCCTACGAGCAGTACTTC.

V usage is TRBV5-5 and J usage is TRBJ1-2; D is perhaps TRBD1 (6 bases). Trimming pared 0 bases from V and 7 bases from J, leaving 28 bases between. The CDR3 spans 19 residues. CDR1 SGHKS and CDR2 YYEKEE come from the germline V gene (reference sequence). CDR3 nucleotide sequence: TGTGCCAGCAGCTTGGCTCCCCCGATGTCAGGGGCGGGCTCGGTTGGCTACACCTTC. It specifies CASSLAPPMSGAGSVGYTF.

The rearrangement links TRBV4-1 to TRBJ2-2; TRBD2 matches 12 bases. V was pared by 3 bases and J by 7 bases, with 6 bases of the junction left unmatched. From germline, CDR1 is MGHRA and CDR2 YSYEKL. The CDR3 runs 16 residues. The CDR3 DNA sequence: TGCGCCAGCAGCCAGCTAGCGGGGGGGCGCGGCGGGGAGCTGTTTTTT. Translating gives CASSQLAGGRGGELFF.

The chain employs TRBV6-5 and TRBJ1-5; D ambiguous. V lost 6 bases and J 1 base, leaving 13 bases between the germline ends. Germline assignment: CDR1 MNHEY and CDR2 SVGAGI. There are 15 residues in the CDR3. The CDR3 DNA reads TGTGCCAGCAGCTACACCAAGGGAAGCAATCAGCCCCAGCATTTT. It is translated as CASSYTKGSNQPQHF.

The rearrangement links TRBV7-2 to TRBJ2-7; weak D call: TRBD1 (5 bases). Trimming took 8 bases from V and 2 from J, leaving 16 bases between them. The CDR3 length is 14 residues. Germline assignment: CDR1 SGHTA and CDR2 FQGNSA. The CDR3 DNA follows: TGTGCCAGCTCCCTCCGGGCCAGGGCCTACGAGCAGTACTTC. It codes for CASSLRARAYEQYF.

The CDR3 spells CSVESGQAYGYTF. CDR3 nucleotide sequence: TGCAGCGTTGAATCCGGACAGGCCTATGGCTACACCTTC. The genes are TRBV29-1 and TRBJ1-2, with 7 bases aligning to TRBD1. The CDR3 consists of 13 residues. After removal of 2 bases from V and 4 bases from J, the junction contained 4 bases not matched to a gene. Germline V lookup: CDR1 SQVTM, CDR2 ANQGSEA. The entire variable domain, with the rest obtained from reference TRBV29-1 and TRBJ1-2, is as follows: SAVISQKPSRDICQRGTSLTIQCQVDSQVTMMFWYRQQPGQSLTLIATANQGSEATYESGFVIDKFPISRPNLTFSTLTVSNMSPEDSSIYLCSVESGQAYGYTFGSGTRLTVV.

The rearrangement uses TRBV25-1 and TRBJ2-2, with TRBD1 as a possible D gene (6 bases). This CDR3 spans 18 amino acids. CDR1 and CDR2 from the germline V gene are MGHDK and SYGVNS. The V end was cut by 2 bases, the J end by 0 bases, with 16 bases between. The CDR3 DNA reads TGTGCCAGCAGTGAAGTCAGGGGAGCCTCCCCGAACACCGGGGAGCTGTTTTTT. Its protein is CASSEVRGASPNTGELFF.

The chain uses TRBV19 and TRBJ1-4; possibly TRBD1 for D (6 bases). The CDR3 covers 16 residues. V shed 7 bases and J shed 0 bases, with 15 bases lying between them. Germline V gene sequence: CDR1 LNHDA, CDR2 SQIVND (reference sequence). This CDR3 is CASKLRTASTNEKLFF. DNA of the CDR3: TGTGCCAGTAAACTTCGGACAGCCTCAACTAATGAAAAACTGTTTTTT.

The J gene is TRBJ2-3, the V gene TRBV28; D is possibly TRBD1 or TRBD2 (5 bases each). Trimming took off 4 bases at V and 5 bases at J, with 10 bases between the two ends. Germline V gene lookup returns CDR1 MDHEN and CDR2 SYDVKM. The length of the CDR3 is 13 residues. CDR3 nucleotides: TGTGCCAGCAGTTCGGGGCCATTAGATACGCAGTATTTT. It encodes CASSSGPLDTQYF.

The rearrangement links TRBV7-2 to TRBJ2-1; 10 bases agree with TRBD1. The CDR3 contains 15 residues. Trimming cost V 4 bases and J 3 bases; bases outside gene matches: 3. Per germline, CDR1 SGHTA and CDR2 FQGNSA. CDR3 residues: CASSSGQGGYNEQFF. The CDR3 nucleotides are TGTGCCAGCAGCTCCGGACAGGGGGGCTACAATGAGCAGTTCTTC.

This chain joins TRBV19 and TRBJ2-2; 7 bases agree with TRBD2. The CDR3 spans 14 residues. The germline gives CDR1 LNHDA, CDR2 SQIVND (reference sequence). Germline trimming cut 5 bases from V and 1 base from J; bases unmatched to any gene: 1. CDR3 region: CASSWGGNTGELFF. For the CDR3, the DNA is TGTGCCAGTAGTTGGGGGGGGAACACCGGGGAGCTGTTTTTT.

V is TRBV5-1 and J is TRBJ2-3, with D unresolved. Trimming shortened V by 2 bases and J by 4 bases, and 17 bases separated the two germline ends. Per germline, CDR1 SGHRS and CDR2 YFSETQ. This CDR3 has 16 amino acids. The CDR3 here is CASSFSLGTAPDTQYF. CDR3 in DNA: TGCGCCAGCAGCTTTTCGCTAGGAACGGCCCCAGATACGCAGTATTTT. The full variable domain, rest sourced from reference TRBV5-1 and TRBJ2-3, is KAGVTQTPRYLIKTRGQQVTLSCSPISGHRSVSWYQQTPGQGLQFLFEYFSETQRNKGNFPGRFSGRQFSNSRSEMNVSTLELGDSALYLCASSFSLGTAPDTQYFGPGTRLTVL.

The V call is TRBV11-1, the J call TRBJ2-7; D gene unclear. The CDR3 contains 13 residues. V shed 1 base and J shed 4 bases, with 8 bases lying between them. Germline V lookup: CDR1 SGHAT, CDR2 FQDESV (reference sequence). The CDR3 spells CASSLVHGYEQYF. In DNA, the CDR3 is TGTGCCAGCAGCTTAGTTCACGGTTACGAGCAGTACTTC.

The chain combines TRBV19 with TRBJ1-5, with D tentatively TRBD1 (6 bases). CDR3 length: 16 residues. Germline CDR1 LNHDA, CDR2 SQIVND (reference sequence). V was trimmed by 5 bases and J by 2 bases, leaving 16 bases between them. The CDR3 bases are TGTGCCAGTAGTTCTGGGGACAATCTTGGCAATCAGCCCCAGCATTTT. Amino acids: CASSSGDNLGNQPQHF.

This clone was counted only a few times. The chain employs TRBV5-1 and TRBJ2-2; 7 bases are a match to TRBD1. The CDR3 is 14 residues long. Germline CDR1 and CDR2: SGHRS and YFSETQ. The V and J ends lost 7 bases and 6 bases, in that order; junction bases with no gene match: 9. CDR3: CASRFEGASGELFF. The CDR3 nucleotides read TGCGCCAGCCGGTTTGAGGGGGCTTCCGGGGAGCTGTTTTTT.

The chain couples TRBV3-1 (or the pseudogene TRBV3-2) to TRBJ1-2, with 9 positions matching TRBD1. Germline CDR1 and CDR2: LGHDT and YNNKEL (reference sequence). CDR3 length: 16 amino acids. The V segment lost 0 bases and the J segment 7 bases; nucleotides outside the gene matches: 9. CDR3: CASSQDWGTGSIGYTF. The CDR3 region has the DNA TGTGCCAGCAGCCAAGATTGGGGGACAGGGTCTATTGGCTACACCTTC.

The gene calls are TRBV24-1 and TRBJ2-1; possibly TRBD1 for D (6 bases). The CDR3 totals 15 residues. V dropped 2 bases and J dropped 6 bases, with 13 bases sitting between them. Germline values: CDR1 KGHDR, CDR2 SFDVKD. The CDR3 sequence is CATSDSGPGVNEQFF. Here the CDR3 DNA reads TGTGCCACCAGTGATTCGGGACCAGGGGTCAATGAGCAGTTCTTC.

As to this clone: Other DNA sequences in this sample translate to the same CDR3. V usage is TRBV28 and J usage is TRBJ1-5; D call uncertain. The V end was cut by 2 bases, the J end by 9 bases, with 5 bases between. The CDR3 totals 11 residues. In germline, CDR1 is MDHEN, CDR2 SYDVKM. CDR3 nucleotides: TGTGCCAGCAGTTTAGATTGGCCCCAGCATTTT. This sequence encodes CASSLDWPQHF.

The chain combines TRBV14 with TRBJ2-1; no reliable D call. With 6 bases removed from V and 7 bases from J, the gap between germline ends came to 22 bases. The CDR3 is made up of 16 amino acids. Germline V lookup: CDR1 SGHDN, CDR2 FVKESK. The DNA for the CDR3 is TGTGCCAGCAGTCCCTCGAGCTCAACAATGGGAAATGAGCAGTTCTTC. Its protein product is CASSPSSSTMGNEQFF.

The CDR3 coding sequence is TGTGCCAGCAGTTACTCGTGGGTCCACGAGCAGTACTTC. Translating gives CASSYSWVHEQYF. This rearrangement joins TRBV6-2 or TRBV6-3 to TRBJ2-7, with D unresolved. The CDR3 sequence is 13 residues long. Germline V gives CDR1 MNHEY, CDR2 SVGEGT. The V gene lost 0 bases and the J gene lost 5 bases, with 8 bases spanning the gap.

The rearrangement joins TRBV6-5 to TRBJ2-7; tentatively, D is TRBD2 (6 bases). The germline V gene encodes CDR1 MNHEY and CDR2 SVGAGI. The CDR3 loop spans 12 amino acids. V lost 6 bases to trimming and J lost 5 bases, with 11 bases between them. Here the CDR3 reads CASSWRVDEQYF. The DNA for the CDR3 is TGTGCCAGCAGCTGGAGGGTGGACGAGCAGTACTTC.

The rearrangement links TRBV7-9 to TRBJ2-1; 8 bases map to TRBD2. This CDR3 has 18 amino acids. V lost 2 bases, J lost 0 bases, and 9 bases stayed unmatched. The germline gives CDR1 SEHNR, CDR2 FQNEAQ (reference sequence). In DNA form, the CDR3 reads TGTGCCAGCAGCTTAAAGGGCGGCGGGGGGTCCTCCTACAATGAGCAGTTCTTC. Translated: CASSLKGGGGSSYNEQFF. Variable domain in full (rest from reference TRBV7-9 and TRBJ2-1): DTGVSQNPRHKITKRGQNVTFRCDPISEHNRLYWYRQTLGQGPEFLTYFQNEAQLEKSRLLSDRFSAERPKGSFSTLEIQRTEQGDSAMYLCASSLKGGGGSSYNEQFFGPGTRLTVL.

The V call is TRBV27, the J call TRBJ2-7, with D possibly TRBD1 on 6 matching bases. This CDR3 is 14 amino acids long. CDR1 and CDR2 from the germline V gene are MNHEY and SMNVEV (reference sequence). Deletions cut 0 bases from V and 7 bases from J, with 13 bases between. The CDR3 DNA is TGTGCCAGCAGTTTATCGCCAGGGGCGAGAGAGCAGTACTTC. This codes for CASSLSPGAREQYF.

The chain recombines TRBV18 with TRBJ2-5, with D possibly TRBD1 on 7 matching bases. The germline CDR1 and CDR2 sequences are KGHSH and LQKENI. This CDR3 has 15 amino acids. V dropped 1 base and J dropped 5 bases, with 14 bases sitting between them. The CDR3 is CASSPLQGRKETQYF. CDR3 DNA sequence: TGTGCCAGCTCACCACTACAGGGGAGGAAGGAGACCCAGTACTTC.